This entry features one T cell receptor (beta chain) sequence. The clone's antigen remains unknown. No clone much larger than this one lies a single base away; base qualities are absent. At one collaborating source in Seattle, patients were enrolled during active infection and were followed longitudinally through the course of disease. Whole blood was collected in K2EDTA tubes by collaborating institutions according to the institutions' own protocols. For TCRbeta analysis, collaborators shipped samples in one of three forms: frozen whole blood, isolated PBMCs, or DNA extracted from either of those sample types. The germline V gene (reference sequence) specifies MNHEY as CDR1 and SMNVEV as CDR2. The CDR3 runs 14 amino acids, cysteine and phenylalanine included. The kept DNA is CDR3 alone, 42 bases in frame from the first base. V gives up 8 bases and J gives up 0 bases, and the segment between their germline ends measures 13 bases.

This sample is drawn from a study of blood T cell repertoires in COVID-19 (dated by TCRdb to 2018 to 2020). Study-wide context: The collaborator samples originated in the United States, Italy and Spain and spanned the acute and convalescent phases of COVID-19. Where available, HLA class I and class II types were obtained from metadata supplied by the sample provider rather than from assay-based typing. The prospective study material was composed of cDNA or gDNA derived from T cells, B-cell-depleted T cells, or PBMCs. The samples were drawn from two sources: the first 160 participants of the ongoing ImmuneRACE study, and fewer than 1,500 subjects contributed by 6 global collaborators. Sample metadata almost always included a de-identified subject ID, COVID-19 status, age in years and sex. Subjects who had been exposed to COVID-19, were actively infected with it, or had recovered from it provided the deeply sampled blood TCRbeta repertoires that made up the dataset. The repertoires were made available in a free public database intended to serve as a resource for research on the immune response to SARS-CoV-2.

TCRbeta CDR3 regions were amplified from genomic DNA by means of the immunoSEQ Assay, a bias-controlled multiplex PCR. The paper's data handling went like this. The number of nucleated cells in each sample was estimated from the amplification of reference gene primers within the assay. To quantify the absolute abundance of each unique TCRbeta CDR3 rearrangement, sequence reads were collapsed and filtered. For each sample, productive Simpson clonality was calculated as the square root of Simpson's diversity index across productive rearrangements. Held by TCRdb, this immuneACCESS table contains in-frame sequences only and omits some clones. Under half of the omission traces to an unresolved V gene where checked; the cause of the rest is unknown. That table is the source of V, J and clone size, and D and trimming were worked out from the DNA. The sample table shows 410,000 or so clones, and about nine tenths are seen once. The ten largest clones capture around 1.5% of the sample.

Findings and caveats that apply to the study as a whole: The amount of clinical and demographic metadata varied by source and participant and was provided uncurated.

The chain is assembled from TRBV27 and TRBJ1-1; a tentative D match to TRBD1 spans 5 bases. The clonotype comes from a woman aged 40 to 50 with COVID-19, enrolled during active disease. Sequenced sample: peripheral blood. CDR3 region: CASQNGGLNTEAFF. The DNA is TGTGCCAGCCAGAACGGGGGGTTGAACACTGAAGCTTTCTTT.